These T cell receptor beta chains were read from a single sample in a study of T cell responses to AZD1222 COVID-19 vaccine. Generated by immunoSEQ multiplex PCR, the TCRdb table keeps only in-frame clones and is missing some. This table has just under 75,000 clones, around three quarters appearing once. Sequenced here: peripheral blood, sampled 28 days after the second AZD1222 dose. The origin of the receptors is an adult who received the AZD1222 COVID-19 vaccine. CDR3s include the opening cysteine and the closing phenylalanine or tryptophan. The D gene is left open where the match is weak. Not every row has a clone size; where given, it reads once, few, many or a size class.

J gene,V gene,D gene,clone size,CDR3 protein,CDR3 DNA
TRBJ1-4,TRBV7-9,TRBD1,NA,CASAVTGGAPNEKLFF,TGTGCCAGCGCCGTAACAGGGGGGGCGCCTAATGAAAAACTGTTTTTT
TRBJ2-5,TRBV19,TRBD2,NA,CASNPGGPGETQYF,TGTGCCAGTAATCCGGGGGGGCCAGGGGAGACCCAGTACTTC
TRBJ1-1,TRBV6-5,NA,NA,CASSYHTEAFF,TGTGCCAGCAGTTACCACACTGAAGCTTTCTTT
TRBJ2-3,TRBV9,TRBD2,NA,CASSVGHSGGASDTQYF,TGTGCCAGCAGCGTAGGCCACAGCGGGGGGGCTTCAGATACGCAGTATTTT
TRBJ2-7,TRBV28,NA,few,CASSPRTASGDEQYF,TGTGCCAGCAGTCCCCGGACAGCTTCAGGCGACGAGCAGTACTTC
TRBJ2-3,TRBV7-2,TRBD2,NA,CASSFSQRGNTDTQYF,TGTGCCAGCAGCTTTTCCCAGCGGGGTAACACAGATACGCAGTATTTT
TRBJ1-2,TRBV2,NA,NA,CASTTAPTGSGGYTF,TGTGCCAGCACCACAGCCCCCACAGGGTCCGGTGGCTACACCTTC
TRBJ2-1,TRBV6-5,TRBD1,NA,CASSMGQGVSNEQFF,TGTGCCAGCAGTATGGGACAGGGAGTCTCCAATGAGCAGTTCTTC
TRBJ1-3,TRBV6-5,NA,NA,CASTRIPPGNTIYF,TGTGCCAGCACCAGAATCCCGCCTGGAAACACCATATATTTT
TRBJ2-2,TRBV21-1,NA,NA,CASSKVNDNSGELFF,TGTGCCAGCAGCAAAGTTAACGATAACAGCGGGGAGCTGTTTTTT
TRBJ1-1,TRBV7-9,NA,NA,CASSPRDLTSAFF,TGTGCCAGCAGCCCCCGGGACCTCACTTCAGCTTTCTTT
TRBJ1-5,TRBV5-1,NA,NA,CASSLQGVNQPQHF,TGCGCCAGCAGCTTGCAGGGTGTGAATCAGCCCCAGCATTTT
TRBJ2-5,TRBV5-1,NA,once,CASSLDTGFYETQYF,TGCGCCAGCAGCTTGGATACGGGGTTCTACGAGACCCAGTACTTC
TRBJ1-5,TRBV6-6,NA,NA,CASSYRLTNSNQPQHF,TGTGCCAGCAGTTACCGACTGACGAATAGCAATCAGCCCCAGCATTTT
TRBJ2-1,TRBV5-1,TRBD1,NA,CASSSTGTGANEQFF,TGCGCCAGCAGCTCCACCGGGACAGGGGCCAATGAGCAGTTCTTC
TRBJ2-7,TRBV2,TRBD2,once,CASTEGLAGAYEQYF,TGTGCCAGCACCGAGGGACTAGCGGGAGCCTACGAGCAGTACTTC
TRBJ2-7,TRBV30,TRBD1,NA,CAWSVQGQGDEQYF,TGTGCCTGGAGTGTACAGGGGCAGGGAGACGAGCAGTACTTC
TRBJ1-5,TRBV10-2,NA,NA,CASSVNTNQPQHF,TGCGCCAGCAGTGTCAACACTAATCAGCCCCAGCATTTT
TRBJ1-4,TRBV6-5,NA,NA,CASPGAGRGKLFF,TGTGCCAGCCCAGGGGCAGGTCGGGGAAAACTGTTTTTT
TRBJ2-2,TRBV4-2,TRBD1,once,CASSQPWTGGTGELFF,TGTGCCAGCAGCCAACCCTGGACAGGGGGCACCGGGGAGCTGTTTTTT
TRBJ1-1,TRBV5-1,NA,NA,CASSPHFGSTEAFF,TGCGCCAGCAGTCCGCATTTCGGGAGCACTGAAGCTTTCTTT
TRBJ2-3,TRBV2,TRBD2,NA,CASESSGADTQYF,TGTGCCAGCGAATCTAGCGGGGCAGATACGCAGTATTTT